Following are 21 T cell receptor beta chains from one sample sequenced in a study of shared clonotypes between healthy human individuals. Using immunoSEQ multiplex PCR, the repertoire was profiled, and TCRdb retains in-frame clones only, with some absent. The data hold about 1.1 million clones, with 77% observed a single time. Sequenced input: memory CD4+ T cells from PBMCs. Indicated subset: CD45RA-negative fraction. These receptor sequences come from a man between 18 and 29 years old in good health. Some clones in this sample may be carry-over from other donors' samples.

A note on this clone: Different DNA sequences within this sample yield the same CDR3. This chain links TRBV5-1 with TRBJ2-1; D perhaps matches TRBD2 (5 bases). V lost 0 bases to trimming and J lost 0 bases, with 10 bases between them. Germline CDR1 SGHRS, CDR2 YFSETQ. The CDR3 has 16 amino acids. The CDR3 sequence is CASSLAPSSSYNEQFF. CDR3 coding DNA: TGCGCCAGCAGCTTGGCCCCTAGCAGCTCCTACAATGAGCAGTTCTTC.

The chain is built from TRBV6-1 and TRBJ1-5; the D gene is possibly TRBD1 (5 bases). The germline V gene encodes CDR1 MNHNS and CDR2 SASEGT. V was pared by 4 bases and J by 1 base, with 17 bases between. The CDR3 loop spans 17 amino acids. CDR3 in DNA: TGTGCCAGCAGTGGGCGGGGCAGGGCCAGCAGCAATCAGCCCCAGCATTTT. As protein: CASSGRGRASSNQPQHF.

This chain joins TRBV5-1 and TRBJ2-7; no firm D call. The CDR3 totals 14 residues. V was shortened by 4 bases and J by 0 bases, with 11 bases between the two germline ends. The germline CDR1 and CDR2 sequences are SGHRS and YFSETQ. The CDR3 nucleotides read TGCGCCAGCAGCCCAACCCCAGCCTCCTACGAGCAGTACTTC. Protein: CASSPTPASYEQYF.

The chain combines TRBV28 with TRBJ2-7, with 10 bases fitting TRBD2. CDR3 size: 13 residues. The trim removed 8 bases at V and 3 bases at J, leaving 4 bases unmatched. Germline CDR1 reads MDHEN; CDR2 reads SYDVKM. The DNA for the CDR3 is TGTGCCAGCGGGGCTAGCGGGAGCTACGAGCAGTACTTC. Translating it yields CASGASGSYEQYF.

The V gene is TRBV23-1, the J gene TRBJ2-5, with 7 bases lining up with TRBD1. TRBV23-1 is reported as an ORF; its role is uncertain. The V gene end was trimmed by 0 bases and the J gene end by 1 base; junction bases not matched to a gene: 5. This CDR3 is 16 amino acids long. The CDR3 sequence is CASSQSRTGSQETQYF. The CDR3, as DNA: TGCGCCAGCAGTCAATCTCGGACAGGCTCCCAAGAGACCCAGTACTTC.

The V gene is TRBV19, the J gene TRBJ1-4; tentatively, D is TRBD1 (6 bases). Germline lookup yields CDR1 LNHDA and CDR2 SQIVND (reference sequence). CDR3 size: 14 residues. The V gene lost 9 bases and the J gene lost 0 bases, with 11 bases spanning the gap. The CDR3 DNA sequence: TGTGCCAGCAGGGGATCAGCAACTAATGAAAAACTGTTTTTT. Its protein product is CASRGSATNEKLFF.

This clone was observed a handful of times. V gene TRBV28 combines with J gene TRBJ2-3; TRBD2 is a possible D gene (6 bases). Per germline, CDR1 MDHEN and CDR2 SYDVKM. The CDR3 covers 15 residues. Trimming removed 7 bases from V and 1 base from J, with 15 bases in between. Here the CDR3 DNA reads TGTGCCAGCACCCCCCTAGGAGGGGGCACAGATACGCAGTATTTT. Translated, it gives CASTPLGGGTDTQYF.

This clone was detected ten times or more. The chain employs TRBV5-1 and TRBJ2-1, with D possibly matching TRBD2 (6 bases). Germline V gene lookup returns CDR1 SGHRS and CDR2 YFSETQ. The V end lost 3 bases, the J end lost 2 bases, and 12 bases lay between the germline ends. The CDR3 has 15 amino acids. CDR3 amino acids: CASSSQGGTYNEQFF. The CDR3 region has the DNA TGCGCCAGCAGCTCTCAGGGAGGCACCTACAATGAGCAGTTCTTC.

The CDR3 nucleotides read TGTGCCACCAGCAGAGATTTTTGGGACAGCTCCTACGAGCAGTACTTC. Encoded protein: CATSRDFWDSSYEQYF. The rearrangement joins TRBV15 to TRBJ2-7; 7 bases line up with TRBD1. Germline-derived CDR1 and CDR2 are LNHNV and YYDKDF (reference sequence). The CDR3 runs 16 residues. The junction had 5 bases not matched to a gene; V was cut back by 0 bases and J by 0 bases.

The chain employs TRBV13 and TRBJ2-7, with 12 bases matching TRBD1. The CDR3 has 15 residues. After removal of 5 bases from V and 7 bases from J, the junction contained 9 bases not matched to a gene. Germline lookup yields CDR1 PRHDT and CDR2 FYEKMQ (reference sequence). DNA for the CDR3: TGTGCCAGCAGCCAGACGGGACAGGGGGCGCGGGAGCAGTACTTC. The encoded protein is CASSQTGQGAREQYF.

This sequence joins TRBV6-1 and TRBJ2-7; TRBD2 aligns across 7 bases. The CDR3 is 13 amino acids. V dropped 10 bases and J dropped 2; count of bases not matched to a gene: 8. Germline V gives CDR1 MNHNS, CDR2 SASEGT. CDR3 residues: CATQVGGAYEQYF. CDR3 bases: TGTGCCACCCAGGTGGGAGGGGCCTACGAGCAGTACTTC.

This clone was seen a few times. This chain links TRBV11-2 with TRBJ1-3; perhaps TRBD1 as D (6 bases). V was shortened by 5 bases and J by 0 bases, with 20 bases between the two germline ends. The CDR3 is 18 amino acids. Germline assignment: CDR1 SGHAT and CDR2 FQNNGV. The CDR3 coding sequence is TGTGCCAGCAGCCCGGGGGCTGGCAGGGCGATCTCTGGAAACACCATATATTTT. This codes for CASSPGAGRAISGNTIYF.

This chain joins TRBV30 and TRBJ2-3; TRBD1 might be the D (5 bases). This CDR3 is built from 12 residues. V lost 8 bases to trimming and J lost 2 bases, with 11 bases between them. The germline V gene has CDR1 GTSNPN and CDR2 SVGIG (reference sequence). The CDR3 nucleotides read TGTGCCCACAGCAGGGACACAGATACGCAGTATTTT. This codes for CAHSRDTDTQYF.

V is TRBV28 and J is TRBJ1-2; D is undetermined. Germline V lookup: CDR1 MDHEN, CDR2 SYDVKM. The CDR3 runs 14 residues. Trimming removed 6 bases at V and 3 bases at J, with 14 bases between. Here the CDR3 reads CASRPEGFDYGYTF. The DNA for the CDR3 is TGTGCCAGCAGGCCAGAAGGCTTCGACTATGGCTACACCTTC.

About this clone: Different DNA sequences within this sample yield the same CDR3. The V gene is TRBV5-4, the J gene TRBJ2-7; 9 nucleotides agree with TRBD1. Germline V gene data show CDR1 as SGHNT and CDR2 as YYREEE (reference sequence). V lost 3 bases, J lost 1 base, and 5 bases stayed unmatched. This CDR3 has 15 residues. The CDR3 is CASSSPGTGSYEQYF. CDR3 DNA: TGTGCCAGCAGCTCGCCCGGGACAGGGTCCTACGAGCAGTACTTC.

As for this clone: This same CDR3 is encoded by further DNA sequences in the sample. This chain uses TRBV5-1 with TRBJ2-7; TRBD1 matches 7 bases. CDR1 is SGHRS and CDR2 is YFSETQ in the germline V gene. The CDR3 sequence is 14 residues long. V lost 0 bases, J lost 3 bases, and 3 bases stayed unmatched. The CDR3 sequence is CASSLGRGLYEQYF. The DNA for the CDR3 is TGCGCCAGCAGCTTGGGTAGGGGGCTCTACGAGCAGTACTTC.

This clone was counted many times. The rearrangement joins TRBV4-1 to TRBJ2-7; TRBD2 matches 12 bases. Per the germline V gene, CDR1 is MGHRA and CDR2 is YSYEKL. V gave up 3 bases and J gave up 3 bases; unmatched junction bases: 3. This CDR3 comprises 15 residues. CDR3 protein: CASSQTSGSLYEQYF. CDR3 DNA sequence: TGCGCCAGCAGCCAGACTAGCGGGAGCCTCTACGAGCAGTACTTC.

This sequence joins TRBV2 and TRBJ1-1; perhaps TRBD1 as D (5 bases). Germline CDR1 and CDR2: SNHLY and FYNNEI. The CDR3 is made up of 13 amino acids. Between the trimmed V and J ends, which lost 3 bases and 4 bases, there was a span of 9 bases. The CDR3 loop is CASSEEGLTEAFF. Here the CDR3 DNA reads TGTGCCAGCAGTGAGGAGGGACTCACTGAAGCTTTCTTT.

The chain carries TRBV28 and TRBJ2-5; the match to TRBD1 covers 8 bases. The germline CDR1 and CDR2 sequences are MDHEN and SYDVKM. V gave up 5 bases and J gave up 4 bases; unmatched junction bases: 3. This CDR3 region has 13 residues. CDR3 amino acids: CASSLDRAETQYF. CDR3 sequence (DNA): TGTGCCAGCAGTCTGGACAGGGCAGAGACCCAGTACTTC.

The rearrangement links TRBV5-8 to TRBJ2-7; D gene unclear. The V gene lost 3 bases and the J gene lost 5 bases, with 12 bases spanning the gap. CDR3 length equals 13 residues. Germline lookup yields CDR1 SGHTS and CDR2 YDEGEE. The CDR3, as DNA: TGTGCCAGCAGCTGGCGGCCGGTGAACGAGCAGTACTTC. Protein sequence: CASSWRPVNEQYF. Combining the CDR3 with reference TRBV5-8 and TRBJ2-7 gives the whole variable domain EAGVTQSPTHLIKTRGQQATLRCSPISGHTSVYWYQQALGLGLQFLLWYDEGEERNRGNFPPRFSGRQFPNYSSELNVNALELEDSALYLCASSWRPVNEQYFGPGTRLTVT.

The sample holds a few counts of this clone. The sample has other DNA sequences that encode this CDR3 too. The chain recombines TRBV28 with TRBJ1-1; D gene uncertain. V was clipped by 3 bases and J by 8 bases, with 7 bases between them. This CDR3 has 11 amino acids. Germline V gives CDR1 MDHEN, CDR2 SYDVKM. CDR3 in DNA: TGTGCCAGCAGTTTTGAGGCAGAAGCTTTCTTT. It is translated as CASSFEAEAFF.